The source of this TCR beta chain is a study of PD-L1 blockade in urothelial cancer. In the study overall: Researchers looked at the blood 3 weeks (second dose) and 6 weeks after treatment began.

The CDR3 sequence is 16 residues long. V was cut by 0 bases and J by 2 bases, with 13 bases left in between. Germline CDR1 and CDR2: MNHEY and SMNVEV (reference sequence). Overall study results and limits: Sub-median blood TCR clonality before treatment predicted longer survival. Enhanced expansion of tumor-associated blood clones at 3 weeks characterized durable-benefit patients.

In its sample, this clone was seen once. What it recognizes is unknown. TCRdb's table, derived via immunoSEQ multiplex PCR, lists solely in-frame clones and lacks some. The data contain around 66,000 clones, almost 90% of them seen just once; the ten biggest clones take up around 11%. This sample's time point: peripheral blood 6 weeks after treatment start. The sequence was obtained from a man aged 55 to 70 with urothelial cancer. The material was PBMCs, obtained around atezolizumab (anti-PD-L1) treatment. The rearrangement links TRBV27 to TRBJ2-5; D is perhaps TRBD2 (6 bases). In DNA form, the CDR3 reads TGTGCCAGCAGTTTATCGTGGCGGGGAGCGCAAGAGACCCAGTACTTC. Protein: CASSLSWRGAQETQYF.